This T cell receptor beta chain was sequenced in a study of glioma-infiltrating T cells after dendritic cell vaccination. Study at large: Dendritic cell vaccination trial patients had either newly diagnosed or recurrent glioblastoma. Study results and caveats: Patients with more pretreatment TILs had longer time to progression and survival. Few patients contributed both blood and tumor specimens.

Clones were sequenced by immunoSEQ multiplex PCR, and TCRdb holds only the in-frame ones, with some missing. The sample has about 25,000 clones, around nine tenths seen once. Time point given: after dendritic cell vaccination, including at tumor progression/relapse. The CDR3 has 15 amino acids. The V gene's germline CDR1 is MNHEY and CDR2 SVGAGI. Trimming cost V 2 bases and J 4 bases, with 13 bases left between them. Concerning this clone: Its antigen remains unidentified.

The chain links TRBV6-5 to TRBJ2-3, with D maybe TRBD2 (6 bases). The specimen comprised blood, sampled after dendritic cell vaccination. The clonotype originates from a human donor with glioblastoma. Here the CDR3 reads CASSYDRRAADTQYF. In DNA form, the CDR3 reads TGTGCCAGCAGTTACGACCGGAGGGCAGCAGATACGCAGTATTTT.